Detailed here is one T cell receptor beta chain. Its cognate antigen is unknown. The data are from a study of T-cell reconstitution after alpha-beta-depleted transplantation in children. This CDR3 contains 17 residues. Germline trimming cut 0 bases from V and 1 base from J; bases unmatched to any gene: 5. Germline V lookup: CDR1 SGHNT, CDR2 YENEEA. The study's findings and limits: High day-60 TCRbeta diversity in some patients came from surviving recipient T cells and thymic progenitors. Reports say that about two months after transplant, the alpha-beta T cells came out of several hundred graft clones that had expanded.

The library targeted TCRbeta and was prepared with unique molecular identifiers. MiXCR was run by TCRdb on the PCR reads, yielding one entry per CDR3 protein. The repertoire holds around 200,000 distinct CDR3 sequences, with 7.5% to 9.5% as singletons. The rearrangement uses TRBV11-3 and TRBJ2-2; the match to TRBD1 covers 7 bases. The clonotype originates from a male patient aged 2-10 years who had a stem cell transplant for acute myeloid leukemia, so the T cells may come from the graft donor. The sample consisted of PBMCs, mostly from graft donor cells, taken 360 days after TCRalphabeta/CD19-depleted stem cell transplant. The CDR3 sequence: CASSLDPQGLNTGELFF. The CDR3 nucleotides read TGTGCCAGCAGCTTAGATCCACAGGGGTTGAACACCGGGGAGCTGTTTTTT.